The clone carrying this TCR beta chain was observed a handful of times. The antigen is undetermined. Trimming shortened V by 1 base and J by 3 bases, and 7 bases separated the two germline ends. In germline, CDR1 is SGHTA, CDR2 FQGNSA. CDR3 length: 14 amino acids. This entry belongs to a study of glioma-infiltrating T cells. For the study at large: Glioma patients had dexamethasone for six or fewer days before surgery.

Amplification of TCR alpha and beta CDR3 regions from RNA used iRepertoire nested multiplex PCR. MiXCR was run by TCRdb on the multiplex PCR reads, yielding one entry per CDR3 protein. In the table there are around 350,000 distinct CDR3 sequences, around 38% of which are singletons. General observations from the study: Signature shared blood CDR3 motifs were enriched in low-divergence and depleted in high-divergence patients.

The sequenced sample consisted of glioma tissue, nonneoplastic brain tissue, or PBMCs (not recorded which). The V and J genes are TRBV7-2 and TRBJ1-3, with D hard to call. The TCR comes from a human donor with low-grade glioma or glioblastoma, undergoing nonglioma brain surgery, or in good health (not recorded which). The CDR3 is CASSLVLVGNTIYF. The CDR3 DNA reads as TGTGCCAGCAGCTTAGTCCTGGTTGGAAACACCATATATTTT.